What follows is one TCR beta chain and its context. This sample was taken from a study of OX40 agonist ivuxolimab in advanced cancers. Study-wide context: All patients had ivuxolimab intravenously every 2 weeks at 0.01 to 10 mg/kg. Prior therapy, whether anti-PD-1, anti-PD-L1 or anti-CTLA-4, was allowed, and 40% had some.

V was trimmed by 5 bases and J by 2 bases, leaving 16 bases between them. The CDR3 runs 15 residues. Germline V lookup: CDR1 MDHEN, CDR2 SYDVKM. Profiling relied on immunoSEQ multiplex PCR, and the TCRdb table lists in-frame clones only, not all of them. The sample carries under 20,000 clones, about nine tenths recorded once. This TCR was sampled from an adult with an advanced solid tumor such as melanoma, head and neck, liver or kidney cancer. The sample in question was CD4+ or CD8+ T cells sorted from blood, obtained in a trial of the OX40 agonist ivuxolimab. J is TRBJ2-7 and V is TRBV28; D is perhaps TRBD2 (7 bases). CDR3 nucleotides: TGTGCCAGCAGTCCCGTTGGGGGGGGGCCCTACGAGCAGTACTTC. Its translation is CASSPVGGGPYEQYF.